The 15 T cell receptor beta chains reported below all come from one sample, sequenced in a study of shared clonotypes between healthy human individuals (TCRdb year 2020). The library relied on the immunoSEQ multiplex PCR assay. Not all clones reach the TCRdb copy of this immuneACCESS table, which keeps in-frame sequences only. Checked studies attribute under half of the gap to unresolved V genes and leave the rest unexplained. This sample is represented by 2 million to 2.5 million clones; around 90% of them were singletons. About 0.41% of the sample is held by the ten biggest clonotypes. The sample consisted of naive CD4+ T cells from PBMCs. What this sample's cell subset or site label stands for: CD45RA+ positively selected. The receptor set was obtained from a man aged 18-30 years in good health. Some clones in this sample may be carry-over from other donors' samples.

The rearrangement uses TRBV4-1 and TRBJ2-5; no clear D. V dropped 3 bases and J dropped 5 bases, with 13 bases sitting between them. The CDR3 totals 14 residues. Germline values: CDR1 MGHRA, CDR2 YSYEKL. The CDR3 here is CASSQWSLSETQYF. In nucleotides, the CDR3 is TGCGCCAGCAGCCAGTGGTCATTATCGGAGACCCAGTACTTC.

The chain recombines TRBV5-4 with TRBJ2-1, with TRBD1 matching 7 bases. The CDR3 sequence is 15 residues long. Per germline, CDR1 SGHNT and CDR2 YYREEE (reference sequence). V shed 5 bases, J shed 8 bases, and the junction held 13 bases outside the gene matches. CDR3 residues: CASSSRDRGPDEQFF. The CDR3 coding sequence is TGTGCCAGCAGTTCCCGGGACAGAGGACCCGATGAGCAGTTCTTC.

The chain links TRBV7-2 to TRBJ2-2, with 8 bases lining up with TRBD2. Germline CDR1 is SGHTA and CDR2 is FQGNSA. The CDR3 totals 15 residues. With V trimmed by 10 bases and J by 6 bases, 13 bases remained unmatched. The CDR3 protein is CATRNQREWSGELFF. CDR3 coding DNA: TGTGCCACCAGAAACCAGCGGGAGTGGTCCGGGGAGCTGTTTTTT. The full variable domain, its missing parts supplied by reference TRBV7-2 and TRBJ2-2, is GAGVSQSPSNKVTEKGKDVELRCDPISGHTALYWYRQSLGQGLEFLIYFQGNSAPDKSGLPSDRFSAERTGGSVSTLTIQRTQQEDSAVYLCATRNQREWSGELFFGEGSRLTVL.

The rearrangement joins TRBV27 to TRBJ2-2, with TRBD2 matching 14 bases. The CDR3 covers 16 residues. Germline V gene lookup returns CDR1 MNHEY and CDR2 SMNVEV (reference sequence). With V trimmed by 4 bases and J by 7 bases, 5 bases remained unmatched. CDR3 bases: TGTGCCAGCAGTTCGACTAGCGGGAGGGTCAGCGGGGAGCTGTTTTTT. Translating gives CASSSTSGRVSGELFF.

The V gene is TRBV5-1, the J gene TRBJ2-5, with D maybe TRBD2 (5 bases). Looked up from germline, CDR1 is SGHRS and CDR2 is YFSETQ. The CDR3 covers 14 residues. V lost 3 bases and J lost 4, with 13 bases in between. The CDR3 DNA reads TGCGCCAGCAGCTCCCCCACTAGTGGAGAGACCCAGTACTTC. Its protein is CASSSPTSGETQYF.

The V and J genes are TRBV7-2 and TRBJ1-6; no reliable D call. There are 18 residues in the CDR3. Trimming left V 6 bases short and J 0 bases short, with 18 bases between. CDR1 is SGHTA, CDR2 FQGNSA, per germline. CDR3 nucleotide sequence: TGTGCCAGCAGTCGAAGACCGTCACCCAGCTCCTATAATTCACCCCTCCACTTT. This gives the protein CASSRRPSPSSYNSPLHF.

This clone has only a few counts. The same CDR3 also results from other DNA sequences found in this sample. The V call is TRBV5-1, the J call TRBJ1-5; TRBD1 might be the D (5 bases). CDR3 length: 13 residues. V shed 0 bases and J shed 6 bases, with 7 bases lying between them. Germline CDR1 reads SGHRS; CDR2 reads YFSETQ. CDR3 protein: CASSLDGGQPQHF. The CDR3 region has the DNA TGCGCCAGCAGCTTGGATGGGGGTCAGCCCCAGCATTTT.

Details on this clone: Other DNA sequences in the same sample also yield this CDR3. The chain employs TRBV5-1 and TRBJ2-7; 7 bases line up with TRBD1. The germline gives CDR1 SGHRS, CDR2 YFSETQ. CDR3 length: 14 amino acids. After removal of 2 bases from V and 1 base from J, the junction contained 3 bases not matched to a gene. This CDR3 reads CASSFTGASYEQYF. In DNA, the CDR3 is TGCGCCAGCAGCTTTACAGGGGCGTCCTACGAGCAGTACTTC.

This rearrangement joins TRBV19 to TRBJ2-3; a possible D gene is TRBD2 (5 bases). The V and J ends lost 5 bases and 5 bases respectively, with 8 bases between them. This CDR3 has 12 amino acids. Germline V gene lookup returns CDR1 LNHDA and CDR2 SQIVND (reference sequence). The chain's CDR3 is CASSLAGDTQYF. CDR3 coding DNA: TGTGCCAGTAGTCTGGCGGGAGATACGCAGTATTTT.

In the case of this clone: Other DNA sequences in the same sample also yield this CDR3. The V call is TRBV18, the J call TRBJ1-5; D ambiguous. V was shortened by 4 bases and J by 3 bases, with 7 bases between the two germline ends. This CDR3 has 13 amino acids. From germline, CDR1 is KGHSH and CDR2 LQKENI. In nucleotides, the CDR3 is TGTGCCAGCTCACTTTCCCTCAATCAGCCCCAGCATTTT. It specifies CASSLSLNQPQHF.

The J gene is TRBJ2-1, the V gene TRBV27; the D call may be TRBD1 or TRBD2 (5 bases each). The CDR3 is 17 amino acids. V was shortened by 5 bases and J by 5 bases, with 22 bases between the two germline ends. Germline loops: CDR1 MNHEY, CDR2 SMNVEV (reference sequence). The CDR3 spells CASSPDIWWEPDNEQFF. The CDR3 DNA reads TGTGCCAGCAGTCCGGACATCTGGTGGGAGCCTGACAATGAGCAGTTCTTC.

V gene TRBV5-1 combines with J gene TRBJ2-2; a weak D match, TRBD1 (5 bases). CDR1 and CDR2 (germline): SGHRS, YFSETQ. V lost 0 bases, J lost 9 bases, and 12 bases lay in between. The CDR3 runs 14 residues. The CDR3 protein is CASSLAQQGRELFF. CDR3 DNA sequence: TGCGCCAGCAGCTTGGCCCAGCAGGGCAGGGAGCTGTTTTTT.

The chain has TRBV19 and TRBJ2-3, with 8 nucleotides matching TRBD1. J lost 1 base, V lost 6 bases, and 3 bases had no gene match. This CDR3 is 14 amino acids long. CDR1 is LNHDA, CDR2 SQIVND, per germline (reference sequence). The CDR3 loop reads CASREQGGTDTQYF. The DNA of the CDR3 is TGTGCCAGTAGAGAACAGGGGGGCACAGATACGCAGTATTTT.

Comment on this clone: A junction boundary mismatches the germline segment, possibly from a read error. The chain combines TRBV25-1 with TRBJ2-3; 8 nucleotides line up with TRBD1. Germline assignment: CDR1 MGHDK and CDR2 SYGVNS. The CDR3 has 12 residues. CDR3 in DNA: TGTGCCAGCAGTGAATCGGTGGGACAGGTATCTTTT. The encoded protein is CASSESVGQVSF.

The chain couples TRBV5-5 to TRBJ2-7, with D tentatively TRBD2 (5 bases). This CDR3 comprises 14 residues. Trimming cost V 1 base and J 1 base, with 9 bases left between them. The germline CDR1 and CDR2 sequences are SGHKS and YYEKEE (reference sequence). The CDR3 is CASSLPPGSYEQYF. The CDR3 DNA reads as TGTGCCAGCAGCTTGCCCCCGGGATCCTACGAGCAGTACTTC.